The 7 T cell receptor beta chains in this list originate from one sample, sequenced in a study of shared clonotypes between healthy human individuals. Repertoires were generated with immunoSEQ multiplex PCR, while TCRdb's copy carries only in-frame clones and drops some. Among 170,000 or so clones listed, 66% were seen once. The specimen was memory CD4+ T cells sorted from blood. Indicated subset: CD45RA-negative fraction. These TCRs come from a young man in good health.

This chain connects TRBV5-1 to TRBJ2-5, with TRBD2 identical over 9 bases. With 3 bases clipped from V and 5 bases from J, the junction kept 5 bases outside the gene matches. The germline CDR1 and CDR2 sequences are SGHRS and YFSETQ. The CDR3 consists of 14 residues. The CDR3 nucleotides read TGCGCCAGCAGCTCTTTAACTAGCGGGGAGACCCAGTACTTC. Translation: CASSSLTSGETQYF. Full variable domain (missing parts from reference TRBV5-1 and TRBJ2-5): KAGVTQTPRYLIKTRGQQVTLSCSPISGHRSVSWYQQTPGQGLQFLFEYFSETQRNKGNFPGRFSGRQFSNSRSEMNVSTLELGDSALYLCASSSLTSGETQYFGPGTRLLVL.

The rearrangement uses TRBV6-5 and TRBJ1-1; D is uncertain. V lost 0 bases and J 0 bases, leaving 8 bases between the germline ends. CDR1 is MNHEY and CDR2 is SVGAGI in the germline V gene. The CDR3 extends over 15 amino acids. CDR3 loop: CASSYSASMNTEAFF. The DNA for the CDR3 is TGTGCCAGCAGTTACTCGGCGTCAATGAACACTGAAGCTTTCTTT.

The CDR3 reads CASSRDRKSEKLFF. The CDR3 bases are TGCGCCAGCAGTAGGGACAGAAAATCTGAAAAACTGTTTTTT. This chain joins TRBV5-1 and TRBJ1-4; 7 nucleotides line up with TRBD1. Unmatched junction bases numbered 8, after V lost 5 bases and J lost 7 bases. The CDR3 is 14 residues long. Germline lookup yields CDR1 SGHRS and CDR2 YFSETQ.

This clone has only a few counts. The chain links TRBV19 to TRBJ2-1; 7 bases match TRBD2. V was clipped by 5 bases and J by 5 bases; unmatched bases: 9. Germline loops: CDR1 LNHDA, CDR2 SQIVND (reference sequence). CDR3 length: 15 amino acids. CDR3 sequence (DNA): TGTGCCAGTAGTGTGACTAGCCGCGTACACAATGAGCAGTTCTTC. Protein: CASSVTSRVHNEQFF.

CDR3: CSVDENWDEQFF. For the CDR3, the DNA is TGCAGCGTTGATGAGAATTGGGATGAGCAGTTCTTC. The chain couples TRBV29-1 to TRBJ2-1, with unresolved D. CDR3 length: 12 amino acids. Per germline, CDR1 SQVTM and CDR2 ANQGSEA. The ends were cut back, 3 bases at V and 8 bases at J, with 11 bases in the middle.

V and J are TRBV9 and TRBJ2-1; 10 bases are a match to TRBD1. Trimming cost V 7 bases and J 3 bases; bases outside gene matches: 7. This CDR3 is built from 15 residues. Germline V gene data show CDR1 as SGDLS and CDR2 as YYNGEE. Here the CDR3 DNA reads TGTGCCAGCGGAACGGGGACAGGGGACTACAATGAGCAGTTCTTC. Translating gives CASGTGTGDYNEQFF.

This chain joins TRBV10-3 and TRBJ2-1, with 11 bases that match TRBD2. Looked up from germline, CDR1 is ENHRY and CDR2 is SYGVKD. The CDR3 spans 15 residues. The V gene end was trimmed by 6 bases and the J gene end by 7 bases; junction bases not matched to a gene: 8. CDR3 bases: TGTGCCATCAGCGAACCGGGACTAGCGGAAAATGAGCAGTTCTTC. Translating gives CAISEPGLAENEQFF.